These 13 T cell receptor beta chains were all obtained from the same sample, sequenced in a study of cytomegalovirus exposure and HLA in healthy donors. In the PCR, 60 Vbeta and 13 Jbeta primers were used. Repertoires were generated with immunoSEQ multiplex PCR, while TCRdb's copy carries only in-frame clones and drops some. The table lists under 200,000 clones. What was sequenced was PBMCs. These receptors were collected from a man aged 25 to 40 in good health and CMV-seronegative.

J is TRBJ2-7 and V is TRBV11-3; 7 bases fit TRBD2. V shed 5 bases and J 4 bases; nucleotides not matched to a gene: 5. The CDR3 is made up of 13 amino acids. Germline CDR1 and CDR2: SGHNT and YENEEA. CDR3 DNA sequence: TGTGCCAGCAGCCCCCCCGGGAGGTACGAGCAGTACTTC. Encoded protein: CASSPPGRYEQYF.

The chain joins TRBV6-5 to TRBJ2-5, with 12 positions matching TRBD1. The germline V gene encodes CDR1 MNHEY and CDR2 SVGAGI. CDR3 length equals 14 residues. V lost 6 bases, J lost 11 bases, and 10 bases stayed unmatched. CDR3 protein: CASSPGQGASEQYF. The CDR3 nucleotides read TGTGCCAGCAGCCCGGGACAGGGGGCATCAGAGCAGTACTTC.

The chain links TRBV19 to TRBJ1-2; 11 bases are a match to TRBD1. In germline, CDR1 is LNHDA, CDR2 SQIVND (reference sequence). The junction had 15 bases not matched to a gene; V was cut back by 7 bases and J by 5 bases. The CDR3 is 17 amino acids. The CDR3 DNA follows: TGTGCCAGTACCCAAGGGCTCGGACAGGGGGCGACATATGGCTACACCTTC. Its protein is CASTQGLGQGATYGYTF. The full variable domain, with the rest looked up from reference TRBV19 and TRBJ1-2, is DGGITQSPKYLFRKEGQNVTLSCEQNLNHDAMYWYRQDPGQGLRLIYYSQIVNDFQKGDIAEGYSVSREKKESFPLTVTSAQKNPTAFYLCASTQGLGQGATYGYTFGSGTRLTVV.

The V and J genes are TRBV4-3 and TRBJ2-3; D gene ambiguous. The CDR3 consists of 16 residues. The germline V gene has CDR1 LGHNA and CDR2 YSLEER. Trimming took off 4 bases at V and 0 bases at J, with 14 bases between the two ends. The CDR3 loop reads CASSRQGTASTDTQYF. In nucleotides, the CDR3 is TGCGCCAGCAGCCGTCAAGGAACAGCTAGCACAGATACGCAGTATTTT.

The gene calls are TRBV29-1 and TRBJ2-7; TRBD1 aligns across 9 bases. Germline lookup yields CDR1 SQVTM and CDR2 ANQGSEA. The CDR3 extends over 13 amino acids. The ends lost 1 base at V and 6 bases at J; junction bases unmatched: 4. CDR3 DNA sequence: TGCAGCGTTGAAGGGACAGGGGTTCTCGAGCAGTACTTC. Translation: CSVEGTGVLEQYF.

The chain joins TRBV11-2 to TRBJ2-2; the match to TRBD2 covers 10 bases. Germline V CDR1 and CDR2: SGHAT, FQNNGV. The trim removed 1 base at V and 3 bases at J, leaving 8 bases unmatched. The CDR3 is 18 residues long. The CDR3 region is CASSLVPSGSHDTGELFF. The CDR3 DNA sequence: TGTGCCAGCAGCTTAGTCCCTAGCGGGAGTCACGACACCGGGGAGCTGTTTTTT.

The chain couples TRBV29-1 to TRBJ2-3; TRBD2 matches at 8 bases. CDR3 length: 15 residues. The V segment lost 3 bases and the J segment 2 bases; nucleotides outside the gene matches: 7. In germline, CDR1 is SQVTM, CDR2 ANQGSEA. CDR3 nucleotide sequence: TGCAGCGTTGAGGGGACTAGGACTTTCACAGATACGCAGTATTTT. This sequence encodes CSVEGTRTFTDTQYF.

The chain carries TRBV7-2 and TRBJ1-2; D is uncertain. The CDR3 has 12 amino acids. Trimming cost V 5 bases and J 5 bases, with 9 bases left between them. The germline V gene has CDR1 SGHTA and CDR2 FQGNSA. In DNA form, the CDR3 reads TGTGCCAGCAGCCCCTCCGTTTATGGCTACACCTTC. Translation gives CASSPSVYGYTF.

The chain recombines TRBV29-1 with TRBJ2-7; TRBD1 matches 9 bases. After removal of 6 bases from V and 5 bases from J, the junction contained 11 bases not matched to a gene. This CDR3 comprises 14 residues. Looked up from germline, CDR1 is SQVTM and CDR2 is ANQGSEA. In nucleotides, the CDR3 is TGCAGCGTGTGGGGGACAGGGCGAGGGGACGAGCAGTACTTC. Protein: CSVWGTGRGDEQYF.

The rearrangement links TRBV12-5 to TRBJ2-7, with D perhaps matching TRBD2 (7 bases). Germline CDR1 reads LGHNT; CDR2 reads FRNRAP. Trimming cost V 5 bases and J 2 bases, with 31 bases left between them. This CDR3 spans 20 amino acids. In nucleotides, the CDR3 is TGTGCTAGTGGTCCCCGGCCTGGACGCGAGGGGGGGGATTATACCTACGAGCAGTACTTC. This encodes CASGPRPGREGGDYTYEQYF.

CDR3 nucleotides: TGTGCCAGCAGTTGGACAGGGCCTAGGGGAGATACGCAGTATTTT. It encodes CASSWTGPRGDTQYF. This chain joins TRBV28 and TRBJ2-3, with 8 bases that match TRBD1. CDR1 and CDR2 (germline): MDHEN, SYDVKM. This CDR3 is built from 15 residues. Trimming removed 4 bases from V and 5 bases from J; junction bases left unmatched: 8.

The V call is TRBV27, the J call TRBJ1-5; 9 bases line up with TRBD1. Trimming at V came to 6 bases and at J to 5 bases, leaving 5 bases not matched to a gene. The CDR3 loop spans 14 amino acids. Germline CDR1 is MNHEY and CDR2 is SMNVEV (reference sequence). The CDR3 region has the DNA TGTGCCAGCAGGACCGGGACAGGGCATCAGCCCCAGCATTTT. It is translated as CASRTGTGHQPQHF.

CDR3 sequence: CASSLASVDLGGELFF. The CDR3 DNA sequence: TGCGCCAGCAGCTTGGCTAGTGTGGATTTGGGCGGGGAGCTGTTTTTT. The chain recombines TRBV5-1 with TRBJ2-2; D gene uncertain. CDR3 length: 16 amino acids. Trimming shortened V by 0 bases and J by 7 bases, and 16 bases separated the two germline ends. Germline loops: CDR1 SGHRS, CDR2 YFSETQ.